The clone carrying this T cell receptor beta chain was detected a few times. Germline loops: CDR1 SNHLY, CDR2 FYNNEI. Trimming cost V 4 bases and J 1 base, with 8 bases left between them. The CDR3 runs to 14 residues. The data derive from a study of CD8+ T cells in alopecia areata. RNA extraction was followed by reverse transcription into cDNA, which acted as the sequencing template. The table came from immunoSEQ multiplex PCR; TCRdb's copy has only in-frame clones and leaves some out. The data show 200,000 or so clones, about three fifths seen once. Treatment described: oral pan-JAK inhibitor, 5-10 mg twice daily.

This sample comprised CD4+ T cells sorted from blood, obtained at week 24, from a patient treated with tofacitinib. This chain joins TRBV2 and TRBJ1-5; no clear D gene. This clonotype originated in a human donor with alopecia areata. CDR3 loop: CASSVTSSNQPQHF. CDR3 DNA sequence: TGTGCCAGCAGTGTGACATCCAGCAATCAGCCCCAGCATTTT.